One sample yielded the 19 T cell receptor beta chains listed below, sequenced in a study of CD8 T cells in Susac syndrome. With random hexamers, reverse transcription was performed on about 0.5 to 1 ug of RNA. From the immunoSEQ multiplex PCR reads, TCRdb called clonotypes with MiXCR, one entry per CDR3 protein. The table shows around 150,000 distinct CDR3 sequences, with roughly 95% occurring only once. The sequencing sample was made of CD4+ T cells from PBMCs. The receptors here all came from a human donor with multiple sclerosis.

This chain's CDR3 is CASSLAVAGVAVDTQYF. CDR3 nucleotides: TGTGCCAGCAGCTTAGCGGTAGCGGGAGTCGCTGTAGATACGCAGTATTTT. The J gene is TRBJ2-3, the V gene TRBV7-9; TRBD2 aligns across 9 bases. Germline V lookup: CDR1 SEHNR, CDR2 FQNEAQ (reference sequence). CDR3 length equals 17 residues. V lost 0 bases to trimming and J lost 5 bases; unmatched junction nucleotides: 9.

The chain joins TRBV18 to TRBJ2-2; 11 bases are shared with TRBD1. Germline CDR1 is KGHSH and CDR2 is LQKENI. The CDR3 runs 16 residues. The trim removed 3 bases at V and 5 bases at J, leaving 5 bases unmatched. CDR3 coding DNA: TGTGCCAGCTCACCCTGGGACAGGGGGATAACCGGGGAGCTGTTTTTT. Amino acid sequence: CASSPWDRGITGELFF.

The V gene is TRBV3-1, the J gene TRBJ1-1, with TRBD1 matching over 9 bases. Germline V lookup: CDR1 LGHDT, CDR2 YNNKEL (reference sequence). The CDR3 is made up of 15 amino acids. V lost 1 base and J lost 5; bases outside the gene matches: 5. CDR3 DNA: TGTGCCAGCAGCCAAGGGCCCGGGACAGGGACTGAAGCTTTCTTT. Protein product: CASSQGPGTGTEAFF.

The chain is built from TRBV2 and TRBJ2-7; D possibly corresponds to TRBD2 (6 bases). V gave up 5 bases and J gave up 3 bases, with 14 bases separating them. Per germline, CDR1 SNHLY and CDR2 FYNNEI. CDR3 length: 14 residues. CDR3 region: CASSLGTPRYEQYF. For the CDR3, the DNA is TGTGCCAGCAGTCTTGGGACTCCGCGCTACGAGCAGTACTTC. Combining the CDR3 with reference TRBV2 and TRBJ2-7 gives the whole variable domain EPEVTQTPSHQVTQMGQEVILRCVPISNHLYFYWYRQILGQKVEFLVSFYNNEISEKSEIFDDQFSVERPDGSNFTLKIRSTKLEDSAMYFCASSLGTPRYEQYFGPGTRLTVT.

This rearrangement joins TRBV2 to TRBJ2-3; a possible D gene is TRBD2 (5 bases). V was clipped by 7 bases and J by 0 bases, with 14 bases between them. CDR1 SNHLY and CDR2 FYNNEI come from the germline V gene. This CDR3 is built from 15 residues. Here the CDR3 DNA reads TGTGCCAGCACCCTGGGCGGGTCTAGCACAGATACGCAGTATTTT. This gives the protein CASTLGGSSTDTQYF.

The chain joins TRBV7-9 to TRBJ2-7; 7 nucleotides align to TRBD2. Germline CDR1 is SEHNR and CDR2 is FQNEAQ (reference sequence). The trim removed 5 bases at V and 2 bases at J, leaving 9 bases unmatched. There are 15 residues in the CDR3. The CDR3 sequence is CASSHKRDIPYEQYF. The CDR3 region has the DNA TGTGCCAGCAGCCATAAGCGGGATATCCCCTACGAGCAGTACTTC.

This clonotype occurred once. DNA for the CDR3: TGTGCCAGCAGCTTAGCTTTTGGCGCAGGGGAGACCCAGTACTTC. It yields the protein CASSLAFGAGETQYF. V is TRBV7-7 and J is TRBJ2-5, with D possibly being TRBD1 (5 bases). The CDR3 sequence is 15 residues long. CDR1 and CDR2 from the germline V gene are SSHAT and FNYEAQ (reference sequence). Trimming stripped 0 bases from V and 5 bases from J, with 13 bases between.

CDR3 sequence: CASRPQGVGNQPQHF. The CDR3 DNA is TGTGCCAGCAGGCCTCAGGGTGTGGGCAATCAGCCCCAGCATTTT. The chain links TRBV27 to TRBJ1-5, with a possible D match to TRBD1 (5 bases). CDR1 and CDR2 (germline): MNHEY, SMNVEV (reference sequence). V was clipped by 6 bases and J by 2 bases, with 14 bases between them. This CDR3 has 15 amino acids.

The gene calls are TRBV12-3 or TRBV12-4 and TRBJ2-2; D not certain. This CDR3 is built from 14 residues. V was pared by 5 bases and J by 2 bases, with 9 bases between. In DNA form, the CDR3 reads TGTGCCAGCAGTCTTCAGTTTAACACCGGGGAGCTGTTTTTT. Its protein product is CASSLQFNTGELFF.

The chain couples TRBV3-1 to TRBJ2-5, with D hard to call. The V and J ends lost 0 bases and 10 bases respectively, with 9 bases between them. The V gene's germline CDR1 is LGHDT and CDR2 YNNKEL (reference sequence). There are 12 residues in the CDR3. For the CDR3, the DNA is TGTGCCAGCAGCCAAGAATGGGCAATCCAGTACTTC. It specifies CASSQEWAIQYF.

The chain recombines TRBV20-1 with TRBJ2-5; 7 bases map to TRBD2. Unmatched junction bases numbered 5, after V lost 8 bases and J lost 5 bases. Germline V gene sequence: CDR1 DFQATT, CDR2 SNEGSKA (reference sequence). There are 11 residues in the CDR3. The DNA of the CDR3 is TGCAGTACTTTCGGGGGGGAGACCCAGTACTTC. It yields the protein CSTFGGETQYF.

J is TRBJ2-1 and V is TRBV11-3; tentatively, D is TRBD1 or TRBD2 (5 bases each). The V end was cut by 0 bases, the J end by 7 bases, with 22 bases between. This CDR3 is 18 amino acids long. Germline CDR1 reads SGHNT; CDR2 reads YENEEA. CDR3 nucleotide sequence: TGTGCCAGCAGCTTAGATCAGGGTGGGAGCTCCCGGAGGAATGAGCAGTTCTTC. This codes for CASSLDQGGSSRRNEQFF.

The V gene is TRBV28, the J gene TRBJ2-5, with TRBD1 matching 7 bases. The CDR3 length is 16 residues. The germline V gene encodes CDR1 MDHEN and CDR2 SYDVKM. With V trimmed by 3 bases and J by 2 bases, 9 bases remained unmatched. The CDR3 loop reads CASSFGSGTVQETQYF. CDR3 nucleotides: TGTGCCAGCAGTTTTGGCTCCGGGACAGTACAAGAGACCCAGTACTTC.

The chain is built from TRBV16 and TRBJ2-7; D is uncertain. V lost 1 base to trimming and J lost 5 bases, with 12 bases between them. CDR1 KGHSY and CDR2 FQNENV come from the germline V gene. The CDR3 extends over 14 amino acids. DNA for the CDR3: TGTGCCAGCAGCCAATTCGGTAAGCGCCACGAGCAGTACTTC. Translated, it gives CASSQFGKRHEQYF.

Notes on this clonotype: Germline is not matched at one junction end, which may reflect a read error. The J gene is TRBJ1-2, the V gene TRBV20-1; TRBD1 is a possible D gene (6 bases). The CDR3 runs 12 residues. The germline V gene has CDR1 DFQATT and CDR2 SNEGSKA (reference sequence). The CDR3 region has the DNA TGCAGTGCCAGAGGGGGGATCTATGGCTACACCTTC. Its protein is CSARGGIYGYTF.

The DNA for the CDR3 is TGTGCCAGCAGCTTTACTAGCGGGGACGGTGAGCAGTTCTTC. This gives the protein CASSFTSGDGEQFF. The gene calls are TRBV7-2 and TRBJ2-1; TRBD2 matches 10 bases. V gave up 3 bases and J gave up 9 bases; unmatched junction bases: 5. The CDR3 length is 14 residues. Germline CDR1 reads SGHTA; CDR2 reads FQGNSA.

The J gene is TRBJ1-4, the V gene TRBV30; no reliable D call. Germline CDR1 and CDR2: GTSNPN and SVGIG (reference sequence). V lost 3 bases to trimming and J lost 8 bases, with 7 bases between them. The CDR3 runs 11 residues. The chain's CDR3 is CAWRTVEKLFF. Written as DNA, the CDR3 is TGTGCCTGGAGGACCGTGGAAAAACTGTTTTTT.

The chain joins TRBV7-2 to TRBJ2-3; 13 bases align to TRBD2. The germline gives CDR1 SGHTA, CDR2 FQGNSA. J lost 4 bases, V lost 7 bases, and 5 bases had no gene match. The CDR3 is 15 residues long. The CDR3 spells CASTKGLAGSDTQYF. CDR3 nucleotide sequence: TGTGCCAGCACCAAGGGACTAGCGGGATCAGATACGCAGTATTTT.

This chain joins TRBV18 and TRBJ2-2, with D unclear. Germline CDR1 KGHSH, CDR2 LQKENI. Deletions cut 6 bases from V and 2 bases from J, with 16 bases between. The CDR3 is made up of 16 amino acids. The CDR3 bases are TGTGCCAGCTCCCTTCAGGATTCCTCCAACACCGGGGAGCTGTTTTTT. It yields the protein CASSLQDSSNTGELFF. Together with reference TRBV18 and TRBJ2-2, the CDR3 gives the full variable domain: NAGVMQNPRHLVRRRGQEARLRCSPMKGHSHVYWYRQLPEEGLKFMVYLQKENIIDESGMPKERFSAEFPKEGPSILRIQQVVRGDSAAYFCASSLQDSSNTGELFFGEGSRLTVL.